This TCR beta chain was sequenced for a study of Ad26.COV2.S vaccination and SARS-CoV-2 variants. Study information: Recipients of Ad26.COV2.S got it intramuscularly, once or twice 56 days apart. Overall study findings and caveats: In vaccinated individuals, spike-specific CD8+ and CD4+ T cell responses reportedly displayed substantial breadth.

Treatment reported: roughly 20 received Ad26.COV2.S at low or high dose, single or two shots; about 5 received placebo; per-sample allocation not given. Collection of samples fell on day 63 after the first vaccine or placebo injection. Germline lookup yields CDR1 LNHDA and CDR2 SQIVND (reference sequence). CDR3 length: 16 amino acids. Trimming removed 4 bases at V and 8 bases at J, with 18 bases between. Generated by immunoSEQ multiplex PCR, the TCRdb table keeps only in-frame clones and is missing some. The table includes some 340,000 clones, approximately 86% detected once. For this clone: Its antigen is still unknown.

This sequence was found in a person aged 18 to 59 who received the Ad26.COV2.S COVID-19 vaccine or a placebo. The sequences come from peripheral blood, collected in a trial of Ad26.COV2.S vaccine versus placebo. The V gene is TRBV19, the J gene TRBJ1-6; D perhaps matches TRBD1 (6 bases). CDR3: CASSTPGGGAYSPLHF. The CDR3 DNA reads TGTGCCAGTAGTACCCCCGGCGGGGGCGCGTATTCACCCCTCCACTTT. Together with reference TRBV19 and TRBJ1-6, the CDR3 gives the full variable domain: DGGITQSPKYLFRKEGQNVTLSCEQNLNHDAMYWYRQDPGQGLRLIYYSQIVNDFQKGDIAEGYSVSREKKESFPLTVTSAQKNPTAFYLCASSTPGGGAYSPLHFGNGTRLTVT.